This T cell receptor (beta chain) comes out of a study of cytomegalovirus exposure and HLA in healthy donors. The PCR contained 60 Vbeta and 13 Jbeta primers. The protocol was immunoSEQ multiplex PCR, while the TCRdb copy is restricted to in-frame clones and leaves out a portion. The table lists approximately 160,000 clones, 75% to 90% of them singletons. Study results and caveats: In vitro assays verified that a few CMV-associated chains recognized CMV antigens specifically. TCR beta sequences numbering around 15,000 were associated with HLA alleles at 0.05 false discovery rate in a later analysis. Most of the TCR beta V segments (in an earlier analysis) were productive either about 90% or about 30% of the time.

On this clone: Its antigen remains unidentified.

Looked up from germline, CDR1 is SGHRS and CDR2 is YFSETQ. The CDR3 loop spans 18 amino acids. V shed 4 bases, J shed 3 bases, and the junction held 15 bases outside the gene matches. J is TRBJ1-2 and V is TRBV5-1, with TRBD1 matching 10 bases. Input material: PBMCs. The clonotype was recovered from a girl aged 2-10 years in good health and CMV-seropositive. DNA for the CDR3: TGCGCCAGCAGCAGAATCCCGGACAGGGGGACCCTTTACTATGGCTACACCTTC. Translation: CASSRIPDRGTLYYGYTF.